Below, 13 T cell receptor beta chains from the same sample are listed, as sequenced in a study of T cell changes during pregnancy in multiple sclerosis (dated by TCRdb to between 2019 and 2020). The method was the immunoSEQ multiplex PCR assay. The clones in this table, taken by TCRdb from immuneACCESS, are in-frame only. Not every clone is retained; where verified, under half of the shortfall comes from an unresolved V gene, and the cause of the rest is unknown. In all, the sample holds about 59,000 clones, and approximately 94% of those were seen once. The ten largest clones add up to over 2% of the sample. Sample: CD8+ T cells from peripheral blood mononuclear cells, taken after pregnancy. These receptors were taken from a female donor with multiple sclerosis, enrolled in a pregnancy study.

The chain recombines TRBV7-9 with TRBJ2-7, with 14 bases lining up with TRBD2. The CDR3 spans 17 residues. The trim removed 5 bases at V and 5 bases at J, leaving 11 bases unmatched. Germline V gives CDR1 SEHNR, CDR2 FQNEAQ (reference sequence). CDR3 nucleotide sequence: TGTGCCAGCAGCCCCAGACTAGCGGGAGGGCCAGGCAACGAGCAGTACTTC. Protein product: CASSPRLAGGPGNEQYF.

The chain is built from TRBV7-2 and TRBJ2-1; possibly TRBD1 for D (6 bases). CDR1 is SGHTA, CDR2 FQGNSA, per germline. The CDR3 totals 18 residues. V dropped 3 bases and J dropped 0 bases, with 18 bases sitting between them. CDR3: CASSFRRGERLSYNEQFF. The CDR3 DNA reads TGTGCCAGCAGCTTCCGCAGGGGAGAGCGGCTCTCCTACAATGAGCAGTTCTTC. Drawing the rest from reference TRBV7-2 and TRBJ2-1, the complete variable domain is GAGVSQSPSNKVTEKGKDVELRCDPISGHTALYWYRQSLGQGLEFLIYFQGNSAPDKSGLPSDRFSAERTGGSVSTLTIQRTQQEDSAVYLCASSFRRGERLSYNEQFFGPGTRLTVL.

The J gene is TRBJ1-2, the V gene TRBV21-1; the tabulated D call, TRBD1, remains unverified against the DNA. TRBV21-1 is labeled a pseudogene. The CDR3 consists of 11 residues. CDR3 sequence: CASRTGRGYTF. In DNA form, the CDR3 reads TGTGCCAGCAGGACAGGGAGGGGCTACACCTTC.

The rearrangement links TRBV30 to TRBJ1-2; D might be TRBD1 (5 bases). Trimming took 0 bases from V and 6 from J, leaving 14 bases between them. The CDR3 spans 14 residues. The germline gives CDR1 GTSNPN, CDR2 SVGIG (reference sequence). The CDR3 here is CAWSVPGGADGYTF. The CDR3 DNA is TGTGCCTGGAGTGTACCTGGTGGGGCGGATGGCTACACCTTC.

The V gene is TRBV6-5, the J gene TRBJ2-5, with TRBD2 matching 10 bases. The CDR3 consists of 15 residues. V trimming: 4 bases; J trimming: 2 bases; junction bases outside the gene matches: 4. The germline gives CDR1 MNHEY, CDR2 SVGAGI. The CDR3 DNA reads as TGTGCCAGCAGTTCGCCACTAGCGGGACAAGAGACCCAGTACTTC. Translation gives CASSSPLAGQETQYF.

The chain employs TRBV27 and TRBJ2-5; 8 bases are shared with TRBD1. The germline CDR1 and CDR2 sequences are MNHEY and SMNVEV (reference sequence). The CDR3 length is 14 residues. V dropped 3 bases and J dropped 4; count of bases not matched to a gene: 4. This chain's CDR3 is CASSFQGARETQYF. CDR3 coding DNA: TGTGCCAGCAGTTTTCAGGGGGCCAGAGAGACCCAGTACTTC.

This chain joins TRBV6-1 and TRBJ2-1, with 9 bases aligning to TRBD2. Germline assignment: CDR1 MNHNS and CDR2 SASEGT. CDR3 size: 15 residues. J gave up 3 bases and V 0 bases, and 0 bases lay outside the gene matches. The CDR3 DNA is TGTGCCAGCAGTGAAGCTAGCGGGAGCTACAATGAGCAGTTCTTC. Its protein is CASSEASGSYNEQFF.

The J gene is TRBJ2-1, the V gene TRBV9; 11 positions agree with TRBD2. Germline CDR1 and CDR2: SGDLS and YYNGEE. Germline trimming cut 4 bases from V and 2 bases from J; bases unmatched to any gene: 14. The CDR3 loop spans 19 amino acids. CDR3 region: CASSPTSGTDGFAYNEQFF. In DNA form, the CDR3 reads TGTGCCAGCAGCCCGACTAGCGGGACGGATGGTTTCGCCTACAATGAGCAGTTCTTC.

The chain is built from TRBV5-5 and TRBJ2-7, with 9 nucleotides matching TRBD1. V trimming: 0 bases; J trimming: 4 bases; junction bases outside the gene matches: 2. Germline CDR1 reads SGHKS; CDR2 reads YYEKEE (reference sequence). The CDR3 has 14 residues. This chain's CDR3 is CASSLGQGDYEQYF. The CDR3 DNA sequence: TGTGCCAGCAGCTTGGGACAGGGGGATTACGAGCAGTACTTC.

The chain joins TRBV9 to TRBJ1-1, with 8 bases identical to TRBD1. The CDR3 loop spans 16 amino acids. The germline CDR1 and CDR2 sequences are SGDLS and YYNGEE. The ends lost 4 bases at V and 1 base at J; junction bases unmatched: 9. DNA of the CDR3: TGTGCCAGCAGCTCCCAGCCTCAGGGGGCGAACACTGAAGCTTTCTTT. This encodes CASSSQPQGANTEAFF. The full variable domain, completed using reference TRBV9 and TRBJ1-1, is DSGVTQTPKHLITATGQRVTLRCSPRSGDLSVYWYQQSLDQGLQFLIQYYNGEERAKGNILERFSAQQFPDLHSELNLSSLELGDSALYFCASSSQPQGANTEAFFGQGTRLTVV.

This clone was counted a single time. The V gene is TRBV2, the J gene TRBJ2-2, with 7 bases lining up with TRBD2. The V gene's germline CDR1 is SNHLY and CDR2 FYNNEI. V trimming: 5 bases; J trimming: 10 bases; junction bases outside the gene matches: 16. The CDR3 contains 16 residues. CDR3 residues: CASSPRRGGGGEELFF. In DNA form, the CDR3 reads TGTGCCAGCAGTCCTCGAAGGGGTGGGGGGGGAGAGGAGCTGTTTTTT.

The chain has TRBV7-9 and TRBJ2-7; the match to TRBD2 covers 13 bases. The CDR3 is made up of 16 amino acids. The V gene end was trimmed by 3 bases and the J gene end by 1 base; junction bases not matched to a gene: 3. Germline V gene data show CDR1 as SEHNR and CDR2 as FQNEAQ (reference sequence). CDR3 residues: CASSFTTSGRSYEQYF. The CDR3 region has the DNA TGTGCCAGCAGCTTTACGACTAGCGGGAGGTCCTACGAGCAGTACTTC.

J is TRBJ1-1 and V is TRBV27, with unresolved D. CDR1 and CDR2 (germline): MNHEY, SMNVEV (reference sequence). The V end was cut by 5 bases, the J end by 3 bases, with 10 bases between. This CDR3 contains 13 residues. CDR3 nucleotides: TGTGCCAGCAGTGACCAGCGTTACACTGAAGCTTTCTTT. This encodes CASSDQRYTEAFF.